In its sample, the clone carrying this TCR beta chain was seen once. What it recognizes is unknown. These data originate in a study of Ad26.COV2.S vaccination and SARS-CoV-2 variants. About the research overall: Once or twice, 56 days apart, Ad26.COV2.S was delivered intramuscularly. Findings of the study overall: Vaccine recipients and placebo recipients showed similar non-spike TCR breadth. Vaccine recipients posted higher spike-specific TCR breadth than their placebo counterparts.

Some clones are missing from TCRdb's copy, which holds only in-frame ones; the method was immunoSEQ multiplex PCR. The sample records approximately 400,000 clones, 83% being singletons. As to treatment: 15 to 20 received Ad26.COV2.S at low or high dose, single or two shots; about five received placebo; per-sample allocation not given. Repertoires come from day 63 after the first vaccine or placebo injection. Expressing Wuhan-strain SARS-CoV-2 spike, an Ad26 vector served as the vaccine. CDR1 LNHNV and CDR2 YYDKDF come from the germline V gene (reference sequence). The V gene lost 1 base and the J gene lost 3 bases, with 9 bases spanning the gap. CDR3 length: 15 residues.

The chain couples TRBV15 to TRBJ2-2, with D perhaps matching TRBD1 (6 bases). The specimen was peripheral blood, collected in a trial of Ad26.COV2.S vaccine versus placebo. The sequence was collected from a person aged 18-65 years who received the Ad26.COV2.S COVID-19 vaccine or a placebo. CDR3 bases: TGTGCCACCAGCAGAGTAAGGGGGTACACCGGGGAGCTGTTTTTT. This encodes CATSRVRGYTGELFF.